This T cell receptor beta chain was sequenced for a study of blood T cell repertoires in COVID-19. The method was immunoSEQ multiplex PCR; TCRdb's version includes in-frame clones alone and lacks a portion of them. The sample includes about 380,000 clones, 80% to 90% of them seen just once. The CDR3 sequence is 12 residues long. From germline, CDR1 is PRHDT and CDR2 FYEKMQ (reference sequence). Trimming took off 10 bases at V and 7 bases at J, with 14 bases between the two ends. The clonotype was recovered from a man aged 25 to 45 who had recovered from COVID-19. The sequencing sample was made of PBMCs or T cells enriched from blood (not recorded which). The chain couples TRBV13 to TRBJ1-5, with a tentative D call TRBD1 (5 bases). The CDR3 DNA sequence: TGTGCCACCGGGACTTCAGGGCAGCCCCAGCATTTT. Its protein product is CATGTSGQPQHF.